This T cell receptor (beta chain) was documented in a study of blood T cell repertoires in COVID-19. Study overall: Acute and convalescent COVID-19 samples came from the United States, Italy and Spain.

As processed by the authors: Reference gene primer amplification yielded estimated nucleated cell counts. Some clones are missing from TCRdb's copy, which holds only in-frame ones; the method was immunoSEQ multiplex PCR. Clonal size and the V and J genes are those of that table, whereas D and trimming came from the DNA. The sample contains 250,000 or so clones, 89% of which appear only once. What was sequenced was peripheral blood. The sequence was collected from a woman in her thirties or forties who had recovered from COVID-19.

The CDR3 here is CAIRGQGAAGELFF. CDR3 sequence (DNA): TGTGCCATCAGGGGACAGGGGGCAGCCGGGGAGCTGTTTTTT. V gene TRBV10-3 combines with J gene TRBJ2-2; TRBD1 matches at 12 bases. Germline CDR1 reads ENHRY; CDR2 reads SYGVKD. The trim removed 6 bases at V and 6 bases at J, leaving 2 bases unmatched. The CDR3 has 14 amino acids.